This T cell receptor (beta chain) originates from a study of control samples from healthy donors and cancer patients. The method was immunoSEQ multiplex PCR; TCRdb's version includes in-frame clones alone and lacks a portion of them. Of some 150,000 clones listed, around 96% are singletons. Source material: blood. This TCR derives from a woman under 40 in good health.

The CDR3 region has the DNA TGTGCCAGCAGTCGTACAGGGTCGCAGCGCTACGAGCAGTACTTC. It codes for CASSRTGSQRYEQYF. This sequence joins TRBV6-6 and TRBJ2-7; D is possibly TRBD1 (6 bases). Germline V gives CDR1 MNHNY, CDR2 SVGAGI (reference sequence). This CDR3 comprises 15 residues. Trimming removed 5 bases from V and 3 bases from J, with 17 bases in between.